The sequence of this TCR beta chain was determined in a study of graft-versus-host responses after intestinal transplantation. Study-level information: Recipients were given multivisceral, liver-intestinal, or isolated intestinal transplants. Once they had received anti-thymocyte globulin induction, all recipients took tacrolimus and steroids for around 3 years.

Study-wide points: Ileal or blood samples showed some GvH clones first, and such clones were also found in recipient marrow. There was an association between peak levels of circulating GvH clones and early post-transplant HvG declines.

CDR3 length: 15 amino acids. V lost 0 bases and J lost 7, with 14 bases in between. Germline assignment: CDR1 SGHKS and CDR2 YYEKEE (reference sequence). TCRdb keeps only in-frame clones here, not all; method: immunoSEQ multiplex PCR. The sample holds about 40,000 clones; about 90% are singletons and the top ten take over 2%. Note on this clone: Its antigen is as yet unknown.

The chain carries TRBV5-5 and TRBJ2-1; D tentatively fits TRBD1 or TRBD2 (5 bases each). This specimen consisted of PBMCs, obtained around 330 days after intestinal transplant. This TCR came from a human patient who received an intestinal transplant, so some T cells may come from the graft donor. CDR3 bases: TGTGCCAGCAGCTTGGCGGACTTTGGGGGAAATGAGCAGTTCTTC. The encoded protein is CASSLADFGGNEQFF. Full variable domain (missing parts from reference TRBV5-5 and TRBJ2-1): DAGVTQSPTHLIKTRGQQVTLRCSPISGHKSVSWYQQVLGQGPQFIFQYYEKEERGRGNFPDRFSARQFPNYSSELNVNALLLGDSALYLCASSLADFGGNEQFFGPGTRLTVL.